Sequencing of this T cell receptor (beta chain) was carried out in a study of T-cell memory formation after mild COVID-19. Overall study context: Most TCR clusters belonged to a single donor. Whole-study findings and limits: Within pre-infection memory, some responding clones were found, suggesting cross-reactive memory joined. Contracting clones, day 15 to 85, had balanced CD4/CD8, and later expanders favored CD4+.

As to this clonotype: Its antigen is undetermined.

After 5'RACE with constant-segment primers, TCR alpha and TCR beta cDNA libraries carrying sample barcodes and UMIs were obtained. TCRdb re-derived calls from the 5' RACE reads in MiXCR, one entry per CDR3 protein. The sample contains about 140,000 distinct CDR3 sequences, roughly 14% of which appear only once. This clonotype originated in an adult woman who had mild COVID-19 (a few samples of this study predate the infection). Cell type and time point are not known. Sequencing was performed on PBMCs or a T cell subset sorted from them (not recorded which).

This chain's CDR3 is CASSFTALAKNIQYF. The CDR3, as DNA: TGTGCCAGCAGTTTCACAGCTCTAGCCAAAAACATTCAGTACTTC. This chain joins TRBV6-6 and TRBJ2-4; no clear D gene. V was pared by 4 bases and J by 0 bases, with 10 bases between. Germline values: CDR1 MNHNY, CDR2 SVGAGI (reference sequence). The CDR3 consists of 15 residues.